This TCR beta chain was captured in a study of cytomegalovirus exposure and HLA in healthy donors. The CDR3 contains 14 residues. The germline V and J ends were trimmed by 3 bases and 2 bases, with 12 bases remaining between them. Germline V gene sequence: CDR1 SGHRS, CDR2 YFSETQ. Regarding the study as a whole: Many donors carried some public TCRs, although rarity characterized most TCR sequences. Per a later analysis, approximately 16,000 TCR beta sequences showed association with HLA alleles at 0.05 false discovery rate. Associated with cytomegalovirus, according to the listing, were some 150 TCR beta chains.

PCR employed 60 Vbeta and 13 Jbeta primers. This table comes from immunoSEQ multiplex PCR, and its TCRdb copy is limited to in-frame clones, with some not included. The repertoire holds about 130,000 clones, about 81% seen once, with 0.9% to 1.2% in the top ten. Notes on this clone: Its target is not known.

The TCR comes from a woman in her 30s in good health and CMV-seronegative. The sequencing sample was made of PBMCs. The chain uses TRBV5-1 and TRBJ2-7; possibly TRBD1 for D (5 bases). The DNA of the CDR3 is TGCGCCAGCAGCTCAGGTGACAGTCCCTACGAGCAGTACTTC. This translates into CASSSGDSPYEQYF.